The clone carrying this TCR beta chain was counted ten times or more. The antigen is undetermined. This record belongs to a study of CD8 T cells in ankylosing spondylitis. Overall study results and limits: Certain motif variants had earlier been reported in reactive arthritis synovial fluid and blood. Reported data indicate significant enrichment of disease-linked clones within matched ankylosing spondylitis synovial fluid. The disease-linked clones had a CD8+ phenotype and low blood frequencies.

Per the germline V gene, CDR1 is LGHDT and CDR2 is YNNKEL (reference sequence). With V trimmed by 0 bases and J by 2 bases, 12 bases remained unmatched. The CDR3 is made up of 20 amino acids. In making TCR beta libraries, quantitative 5'-RACE with molecular barcodes was used. TCRdb redid the calling of the 5' RACE reads with MiXCR, one entry per CDR3 protein. The sample yields about 220,000 distinct CDR3 sequences, over 9.5% seen once. The sequence came from a male donor with ankylosing spondylitis or in good health (not recorded which). Sequencing input: blood, either unsorted or a sorted T cell fraction (not recorded which). The chain is built from TRBV3-1 and TRBJ2-3, with TRBD2 identical over 12 bases. CDR3 loop: CASSQERWTSGVPVTDTQYF. The CDR3 DNA is TGTGCCAGCAGCCAAGAGAGGTGGACTAGCGGGGTTCCCGTCACAGATACGCAGTATTTT.